This T cell receptor (beta chain) was recovered during a study of vaccination effects on CD4 cells after COVID-19. The CDR3 is 15 residues long. V dropped 0 bases and J dropped 3 bases, with 10 bases sitting between them. CDR1 is SGDLS, CDR2 YYNGEE, per germline. ViraFEST used viral peptide pools to expand antigen-specific CD4+ T cells before sequencing. The culture ran for approximately 10 days, and then CD4+ T cells were isolated. Absence of prior SARS-CoV-2 infection characterized the vaccine recipients, who showed negative nucleocapsid antibodies. The authors replaced half the medium with IL-2 medium on days 3 and 7. Assay used: immunoSEQ multiplex PCR; TCRdb lists only in-frame clones, some missing. The profile shows roughly 45,000 clones, around three quarters of them singletons. Broader study findings: Cross-reactivity with common cold coronaviruses was shown by only 1 of 255 vaccine-induced clones in healthy vaccinees.

A remark on this clone: What it binds is unknown.

V and J are TRBV9 and TRBJ1-3; D perhaps matches TRBD1 (5 bases). The sequencing here drew on CD4+ T cells from PBMCs cultured with SARS-CoV-2 spike peptides, taken before COVID-19 vaccination. The sequence was collected from a human donor who received a COVID-19 vaccine. CDR3 loop: CASSVAMGGGNTIYF. CDR3 sequence (DNA): TGTGCCAGCAGCGTAGCAATGGGGGGTGGAAACACCATATATTTT.